This passage covers 8 T cell receptor beta chains from one sample sequenced in a study of blood T cell repertoires in COVID-19. Clones were read by immunoSEQ multiplex PCR, and TCRdb kept only the in-frame ones, dropping some. The table has 15,000 to 17,000 clones, more than 85% seen once; the top ten hold less than 65%. Source material: peripheral blood. The receptors shown here come from a man in his sixties with acute or convalescent COVID-19.

In its sample, this clone was seen a few times. V usage is TRBV5-4 and J usage is TRBJ2-2, with 12 bases aligning to TRBD2. V shed 1 base and J 4 bases; nucleotides not matched to a gene: 8. CDR3 size: 18 residues. CDR1 and CDR2 (germline): SGHNT, YYREEE (reference sequence). CDR3 in amino acids: CASSLWPSGGVRTGELFF. The CDR3 DNA reads as TGTGCCAGCAGCTTGTGGCCTAGCGGGGGGGTACGCACCGGGGAGCTGTTTTTT. Full variable domain (remainder filled in from reference TRBV5-4 and TRBJ2-2): ETGVTQSPTHLIKTRGQQVTLRCSSQSGHNTVSWYQQALGQGPQFIFQYYREEENGRGNFPPRFSGLQFPNYSSELNVNALELDDSALYLCASSLWPSGGVRTGELFFGEGSRLTVL.

This chain connects TRBV5-4 to TRBJ2-5; 8 bases align to TRBD2. Losses at the gene ends were 4 bases for V and 4 bases for J; bases not matched to a gene: 6. The CDR3 covers 14 residues. Germline lookup yields CDR1 SGHNT and CDR2 YYREEE (reference sequence). Written as DNA, the CDR3 is TGTGCCAGCAGCCTCGGGGCGGGAGGAGAGACCCAGTACTTC. Amino acids: CASSLGAGGETQYF.

V usage is TRBV6-5 and J usage is TRBJ2-7; perhaps TRBD2 as D (5 bases). Looked up from germline, CDR1 is MNHEY and CDR2 is SVGAGI. The length of the CDR3 is 15 residues. Trimming removed 4 bases from V and 4 bases from J, with 17 bases in between. CDR3 coding DNA: TGTGCCAGCAGTTCGGCTGGGTCGGAGGAATACGAGCAGTACTTC. Translated, it gives CASSSAGSEEYEQYF.

V usage is TRBV27 and J usage is TRBJ2-2, with TRBD2 matching over 11 bases. V was pared by 4 bases and J by 8 bases, with 18 bases of the junction left unmatched. The germline V gene encodes CDR1 MNHEY and CDR2 SMNVEV (reference sequence). The length of the CDR3 is 19 residues. CDR3 amino acids: CASSSIPPNSGRVRGELFF. The CDR3, as DNA: TGTGCCAGCAGTTCTATCCCTCCCAATAGCGGGAGGGTCCGTGGGGAGCTGTTTTTT.

The chain carries TRBV19 and TRBJ2-7; a weak D match, TRBD2 (5 bases). V gave up 2 bases and J gave up 6 bases, with 20 bases separating them. The CDR3 extends over 16 amino acids. Germline CDR1 and CDR2: LNHDA and SQIVND (reference sequence). DNA for the CDR3: TGTGCCAGTAGTATAAGAACACTAGTGTGGGTGTCCGAGCAGTACTTC. This sequence encodes CASSIRTLVWVSEQYF.

V is TRBV7-9 and J is TRBJ2-5; 8 positions match TRBD1. This CDR3 contains 14 residues. Germline V CDR1 and CDR2: SEHNR, FQNEAQ (reference sequence). V shed 6 bases and J 3 bases; nucleotides not matched to a gene: 6. CDR3 amino acids: CASRMTGVKETQYF. CDR3 DNA: TGTGCCAGCAGGATGACAGGGGTAAAAGAGACCCAGTACTTC.

The chain is built from TRBV9 and TRBJ2-5, with D possibly matching TRBD2 (6 bases). The CDR3 totals 15 residues. Germline assignment: CDR1 SGDLS and CDR2 YYNGEE. V lost 4 bases to trimming and J lost 2 bases, with 15 bases between them. The DNA of the CDR3 is TGTGCCAGCAGCCCCAGCGGGCAGAATCAAGAGACCCAGTACTTC. This encodes CASSPSGQNQETQYF.

The rearrangement joins TRBV19 to TRBJ2-7; D is unclear. The CDR3 loop spans 11 amino acids. V was trimmed by 6 bases and J by 0 bases, leaving 3 bases between them. CDR1 is LNHDA, CDR2 SQIVND, per germline (reference sequence). The CDR3 nucleotides are TGTGCCAGTAGCGGCTCCTACGAGCAGTACTTC. Translated, it gives CASSGSYEQYF.